The clone carrying this TCR beta chain has just a few counts. As yet, its antigen is unknown. Trimming removed 5 bases from V and 2 bases from J, with 10 bases in between. Germline V lookup: CDR1 MNHNS, CDR2 SASEGT. The CDR3 is 13 amino acids. The data stem from a study of OX40 agonist ivuxolimab in advanced cancers. Background on the study: Hepatocellular carcinoma, melanoma, renal cell or head and neck cancer occurred in dose-escalation patients. Findings and limits, study-wide: In CD8+ T cells, expanded clones were on average more numerous than in CD4+. Individuals who were partial responders at 0.1-3.0 mg/kg had clonal expansion that ranked among the lowest.

Blood samples were obtained at baseline, cycle 4 day 1, and cycle 7 day 1. Sequencing used immunoSEQ multiplex PCR; TCRdb keeps in-frame clones, though not all of them. The sample records around 15,000 clones, approximately 80% being singletons. The genes are TRBV6-1 and TRBJ2-7; D possibly corresponds to TRBD1 (6 bases). Sequencing used CD4+ or CD8+ T cells sorted from blood, obtained in a trial of the OX40 agonist ivuxolimab. This TCR came from an adult with an advanced solid tumor such as melanoma, head and neck, liver or kidney cancer. CDR3 coding DNA: TGTGCCAGCAGTCCGCGGACAGCCTACGAGCAGTACTTC. This sequence encodes CASSPRTAYEQYF.